This T cell receptor (beta chain) emerged from a study of blood T cells in healthy people across ages. Study-wide findings and caveats: Getting older went along with TCR beta diversity per million T cells dropping roughly linearly. More naive CD4+ cells and higher diversity were found in long-lived than in aged donors. Researchers said unsorted PBMCs prevented a conclusive naive versus antigen-experienced comparison.

Primers used in a second PCR of about 7 to 11 cycles were a sample-barcoded 5' primer and a J-beta primer mix. TCRdb re-called the 5' RACE reads through MiXCR, storing one row per CDR3 protein. The table has hundreds of thousands of distinct CDR3 sequences, 40% to 50% seen once. Isolation recovered at least 6 million PBMCs from every sample. This clonotype was seen once. As yet, its antigen is unknown. Trimming took 3 bases from V and 10 from J; bases not matched to a gene: 6. Germline V gene data show CDR1 as MNHEY and CDR2 as SVGEGT. The CDR3 spans 13 residues. Sequencing was carried out using blood. The receptor comes from a man between 60 and 70 years old in good health. V gene TRBV6-2 or TRBV6-3 combines with J gene TRBJ2-1, with 7 bases aligning to TRBD1. CDR3 sequence (DNA): TGTGCCAGCAGTTATTTTGGGACAGAGGAGCAGTTCTTC. This codes for CASSYFGTEEQFF.